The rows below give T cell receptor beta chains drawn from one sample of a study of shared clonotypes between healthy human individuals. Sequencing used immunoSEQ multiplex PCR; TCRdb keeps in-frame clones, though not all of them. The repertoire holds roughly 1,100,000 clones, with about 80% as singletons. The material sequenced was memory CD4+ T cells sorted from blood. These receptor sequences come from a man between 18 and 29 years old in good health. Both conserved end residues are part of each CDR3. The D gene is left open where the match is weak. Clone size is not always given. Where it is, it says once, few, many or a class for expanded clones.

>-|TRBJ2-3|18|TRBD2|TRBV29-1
TGCAGCGTTGAAGGTCTAGCGGGGGGGCCTACCAACACAGATACGCAGTATTTT
CSVEGLAGGPTNTDTQYF
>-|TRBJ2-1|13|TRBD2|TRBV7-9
TGTGCCAGCATTATTAGCGGGGGGTATGAGCAGTTCTTC
CASIISGGYEQFF
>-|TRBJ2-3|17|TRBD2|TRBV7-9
TGTGCCAGCAGCTTAGCACAGTCAAGCGGGGGTGCAGATACGCAGTATTTT
CASSLAQSSGGADTQYF
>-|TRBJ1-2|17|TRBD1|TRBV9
TGTGCCAGCAGCGTAGCTCCGTTAGGACAGGGGGCCTATGGCTACACCTTC
CASSVAPLGQGAYGYTF
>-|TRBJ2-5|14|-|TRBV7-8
TGTGCCAGCAGCTCTAATCTCCCTCGGGAGACCCAGTACTTC
CASSSNLPRETQYF
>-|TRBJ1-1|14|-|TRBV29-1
TGCAGCGTTGGCTCCGGGACGGCGAACACTGAAGCTTTCTTT
CSVGSGTANTEAFF
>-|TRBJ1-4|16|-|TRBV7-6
TGTGCCAGCAGCTTAACGGCGGGCCAGACTAATGAAAAACTGTTTTTT
CASSLTAGQTNEKLFF
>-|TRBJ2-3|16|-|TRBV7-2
TGTGCCAGCAGCTTAGCGGGGACCCAGTTCACAGATACGCAGTATTTT
CASSLAGTQFTDTQYF
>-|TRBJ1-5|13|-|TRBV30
TGTGCCTGGAGTTCACAGAGCAATCAGCCCCAGCATTTT
CAWSSQSNQPQHF
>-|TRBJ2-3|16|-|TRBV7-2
TGTGCCAGCAGCTTAAGGCCGTTAGGGAACGCAGATACGCAGTATTTT
CASSLRPLGNADTQYF
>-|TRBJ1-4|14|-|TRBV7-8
TGTGCCAGCAGTTTAGAAACAACTAATGAAAAACTGTTTTTT
CASSLETTNEKLFF
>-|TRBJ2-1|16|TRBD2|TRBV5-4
TGTGCCAGCAGCTTGGCGAGGCTAGCGGGGAAGGATGAGCAGTTCTTC
CASSLARLAGKDEQFF
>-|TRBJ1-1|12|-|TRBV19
TGTGCCAGTAACAGGAGAAACACTGAAGCTTTCTTT
CASNRRNTEAFF
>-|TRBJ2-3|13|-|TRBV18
TGTGCCAGCTCACCGGTAGAATCAGATACGCAGTATTTT
CASSPVESDTQYF
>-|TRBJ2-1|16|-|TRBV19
TGTGCCAGTAGTCAACAGGGGGGGAGCTCCTACAATGAGCAGTTCTTC
CASSQQGGSSYNEQFF
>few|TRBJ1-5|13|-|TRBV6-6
TGTGCCAGCAGTTACGGGGACCATCAGCCCCAGCATTTT
CASSYGDHQPQHF
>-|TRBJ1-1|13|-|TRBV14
TGTGCCAGCAGCCAAATCGTGGGAGCTGAAGCTTTCTTT
CASSQIVGAEAFF
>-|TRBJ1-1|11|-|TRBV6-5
TGTATCAGGGGAATTGTGGCTGAAGCTTTCTTT
CIRGIVAEAFF
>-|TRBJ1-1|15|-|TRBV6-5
TGTGCCAGCAGGAGGGGGGTGAAGGCGAGCACTGAAGCTTTCTTT
CASRRGVKASTEAFF
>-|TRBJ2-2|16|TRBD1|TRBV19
TGTGCCAGTAGTATCACAGGGGGCCTGGACACCGGGGAGCTGTTTTTT
CASSITGGLDTGELFF
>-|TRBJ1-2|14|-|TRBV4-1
TGCGCCAGCAGCCAAGTTGGGGGGCAGGGTGGCTACACCTTC
CASSQVGGQGGYTF
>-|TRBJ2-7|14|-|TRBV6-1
TGTGCCAGCAGCGGCACGTGGGGCCGCTACGAGCAGTACTTC
CASSGTWGRYEQYF
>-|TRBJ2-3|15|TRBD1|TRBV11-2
TGTGCCAGCAGCTTAGTCCAGGGGGCATGGGATACGCAGTATTTT
CASSLVQGAWDTQYF
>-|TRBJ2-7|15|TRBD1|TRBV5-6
TGTGCCAGCAGCTCCCCGGGACAGGGGGCGGACGAGCAGTACTTC
CASSSPGQGADEQYF
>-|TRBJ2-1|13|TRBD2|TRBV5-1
TGCGCCAGCAAGGGGACTAGCCTCGATGAGCAGTTCTTC
CASKGTSLDEQFF
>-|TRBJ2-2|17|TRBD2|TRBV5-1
TGCGCCAGCAGCTTGGGAAGCGGGGGGCAAAACACCGGGGAGCTGTTTTTT
CASSLGSGGQNTGELFF
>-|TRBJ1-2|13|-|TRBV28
TGTGCCAGCAGTTTAGGACGGAACTATGGCTACACCTTC
CASSLGRNYGYTF
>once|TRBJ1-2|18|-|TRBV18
TGTGCCAGCTCACCACCGAACTCTCCAACGCAGGGGAACTATGGCTACACCTTC
CASSPPNSPTQGNYGYTF
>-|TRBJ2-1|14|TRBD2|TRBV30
TGTGCCTGGAGTAGACTAGCGGGGGGGAATGAGCAGTTCTTC
CAWSRLAGGNEQFF